This T cell receptor beta chain was sequenced for a study of T cell responses to AZD1222 COVID-19 vaccine. Study-wide results and caveats: White British people made up most donors, females outnumbered males, and clonal diversity was possibly underestimated.

Profiled with immunoSEQ multiplex PCR; TCRdb holds only in-frame clones, not every one. The table lists 100,000 to 120,000 clones, 80% to 95% of them singletons. The CDR3 is 14 residues long. Germline V gives CDR1 LNHDA, CDR2 SQIVND (reference sequence). V was shortened by 6 bases and J by 1 base, with 10 bases between the two germline ends. A remark on this clone: The antigen is not known.

The specimen comprised peripheral blood, sampled 28 days after the second AZD1222 dose. This sequence was found in an adult who received the AZD1222 COVID-19 vaccine. This chain uses TRBV19 with TRBJ2-1; D unclear. Written as DNA, the CDR3 is TGTGCCAGTAGAGCCCAGCTATCCTACAATGAGCAGTTCTTC. It is translated as CASRAQLSYNEQFF.